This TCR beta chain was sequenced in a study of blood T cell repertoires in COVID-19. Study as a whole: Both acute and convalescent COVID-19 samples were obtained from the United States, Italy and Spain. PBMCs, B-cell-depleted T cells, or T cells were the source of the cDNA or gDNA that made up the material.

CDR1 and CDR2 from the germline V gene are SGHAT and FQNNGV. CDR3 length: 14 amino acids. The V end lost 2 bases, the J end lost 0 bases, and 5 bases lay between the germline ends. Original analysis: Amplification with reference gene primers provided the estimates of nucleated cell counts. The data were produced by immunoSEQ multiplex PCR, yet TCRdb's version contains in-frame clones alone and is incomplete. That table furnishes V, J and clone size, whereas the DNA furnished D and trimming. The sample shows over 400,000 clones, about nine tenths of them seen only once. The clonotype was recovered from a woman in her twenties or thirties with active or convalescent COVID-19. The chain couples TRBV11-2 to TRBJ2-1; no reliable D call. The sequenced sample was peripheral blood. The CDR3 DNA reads TGTGCCAGCAGCTTATCTAACTCCTACAATGAGCAGTTCTTC. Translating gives CASSLSNSYNEQFF. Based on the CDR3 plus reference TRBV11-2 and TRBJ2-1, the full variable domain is EAGVAQSPRYKIIEKRQSVAFWCNPISGHATLYWYQQILGQGPKLLIQFQNNGVVDDSQLPKDRFSAERLKGVDSTLKIQPAKLEDSAVYLCASSLSNSYNEQFFGPGTRLTVL.